The T cell receptor (beta chain) under discussion was sequenced for a study of beta chain features in type 1 diabetes. The isolated RNA, all of it, was reverse transcribed, so expressed TCRB transcripts were what got sequenced. The data were produced by immunoSEQ multiplex PCR, yet TCRdb's version contains in-frame clones alone and is incomplete. The sample gives around 600,000 clones, 9.5% to 15% of which show up once; more than 0.09% is in the top ten. A note on this clone: Its specificity is not known.

The length of the CDR3 is 16 residues. The junction had 9 bases not matched to a gene; V was cut back by 5 bases and J by 2 bases. CDR1 is SGHNT, CDR2 YYREEE, per germline (reference sequence). General observations from the study: Shortening of TCRB CDR3s, moderate but significant, appeared in all four CD4+ subsets of Type 1 diabetes patients. No resolution was reached here on whether HLA type influences TCRB rearrangement.

This chain uses TRBV5-4 with TRBJ2-7; 11 bases match TRBD1. The sequenced material came from naive CD4+ T cells from blood. The receptor was derived from a man between 25 and 39 years old with type 1 diabetes. Here the CDR3 DNA reads TGTGCCAGCAGTATTGGGACAGGGGGTCGTACCTACGAGCAGTACTTC. It is translated as CASSIGTGGRTYEQYF. The whole variable domain, filled in from reference TRBV5-4 and TRBJ2-7, reads ETGVTQSPTHLIKTRGQQVTLRCSSQSGHNTVSWYQQALGQGPQFIFQYYREEENGRGNFPPRFSGLQFPNYSSELNVNALELDDSALYLCASSIGTGGRTYEQYFGPGTRLTVT.